The subject of this entry is one T cell receptor beta chain. Its antigen is unidentified. The data belong to a study of cytomegalovirus exposure and HLA in healthy donors. Study-wide results and limits: TCR beta chain V- and J-gene trimming was linked, in a later analysis, to a missense variant in DCLRE1C.

This PCR relied on a set of 60 Vbeta primers and 13 Jbeta primers. Profiled with immunoSEQ multiplex PCR; TCRdb holds only in-frame clones, not every one. The table lists over 95,000 clones, about 77% of them singletons. Per germline, CDR1 MNHEY and CDR2 SMNVEV (reference sequence). The J segment lost 7 bases and the V segment lost 4 bases, leaving 5 bases of the junction unmatched. The CDR3 is made up of 15 amino acids. The J gene is TRBJ1-6, the V gene TRBV27, with 9 bases matching TRBD1. This clonotype was sampled from a middle-aged man in good health and CMV-seronegative. Sequencing used PBMCs. This chain's CDR3 is CASSSKQGANSPLHF. The CDR3, as DNA: TGTGCCAGCAGTTCGAAACAGGGGGCGAATTCACCCCTCCACTTT.